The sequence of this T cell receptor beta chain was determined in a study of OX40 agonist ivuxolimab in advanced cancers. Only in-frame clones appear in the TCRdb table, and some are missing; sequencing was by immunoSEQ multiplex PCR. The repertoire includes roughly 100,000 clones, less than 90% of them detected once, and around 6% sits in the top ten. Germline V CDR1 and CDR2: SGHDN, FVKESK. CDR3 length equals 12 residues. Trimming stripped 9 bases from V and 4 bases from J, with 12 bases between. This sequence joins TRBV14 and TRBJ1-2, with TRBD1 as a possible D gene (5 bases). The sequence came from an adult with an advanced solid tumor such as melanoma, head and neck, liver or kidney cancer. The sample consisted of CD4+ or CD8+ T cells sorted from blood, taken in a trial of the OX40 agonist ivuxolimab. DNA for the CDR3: TGTGCCAGTAGGGGCGGAACCTATGGCTACACCTTC. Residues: CASRGGTYGYTF.